The next 31 T cell receptor beta chains were all read from a single sample in a study of blood T cell repertoires in COVID-19. The method was immunoSEQ multiplex PCR; TCRdb's version includes in-frame clones alone and lacks a portion of them. The table lists about 200,000 clones, around 87% of them singletons. The sequencing sample was made of peripheral blood. Source of these receptors: a man aged 50 or older with acute or convalescent COVID-19.

This chain links TRBV9 with TRBJ1-1; D perhaps matches TRBD1 (6 bases). Looked up from germline, CDR1 is SGDLS and CDR2 is YYNGEE. Trimming shortened V by 7 bases and J by 1 base, and 14 bases separated the two germline ends. The CDR3 is 14 residues long. DNA of the CDR3: TGTGCCAGCGGACCGGGACACGGGAACACTGAAGCTTTCTTT. The encoded protein is CASGPGHGNTEAFF.

The chain employs TRBV7-9 and TRBJ1-5; TRBD1 aligns across 8 bases. This CDR3 has 16 amino acids. The V gene end was trimmed by 3 bases and the J gene end by 4 bases; junction bases not matched to a gene: 8. Germline V CDR1 and CDR2: SEHNR, FQNEAQ (reference sequence). CDR3: CASSFGTGRGNQPQHF. CDR3 DNA sequence: TGTGCCAGCAGCTTTGGGACAGGCCGAGGGAATCAGCCCCAGCATTTT.

The chain joins TRBV5-4 to TRBJ1-4; weak D call: TRBD1 (5 bases). Between the trimmed V and J ends, which lost 2 bases and 7 bases, there was a span of 12 bases. The CDR3 consists of 14 residues. CDR1 SGHNT and CDR2 YYREEE come from the germline V gene (reference sequence). The CDR3 nucleotides read TGTGCCAGCAGCTTAGGCGGGGGGGTTGAAAAACTGTTTTTT. It specifies CASSLGGGVEKLFF. The whole variable domain, remainder taken from reference TRBV5-4 and TRBJ1-4, is ETGVTQSPTHLIKTRGQQVTLRCSSQSGHNTVSWYQQALGQGPQFIFQYYREEENGRGNFPPRFSGLQFPNYSSELNVNALELDDSALYLCASSLGGGVEKLFFGSGTQLSVL.

This clone appeared once. The chain recombines TRBV5-4 with TRBJ2-1; 9 bases are shared with TRBD2. The germline V gene has CDR1 SGHNT and CDR2 YYREEE (reference sequence). The CDR3 totals 15 residues. With V trimmed by 2 bases and J by 5 bases, 5 bases remained unmatched. CDR3 sequence reads: CASSFRAGGHNEQFF. CDR3 DNA: TGTGCCAGCAGCTTTAGGGCGGGAGGGCACAATGAGCAGTTCTTC. Full variable domain (remainder filled in from reference TRBV5-4 and TRBJ2-1): ETGVTQSPTHLIKTRGQQVTLRCSSQSGHNTVSWYQQALGQGPQFIFQYYREEENGRGNFPPRFSGLQFPNYSSELNVNALELDDSALYLCASSFRAGGHNEQFFGPGTRLTVL.

This chain joins TRBV27 and TRBJ1-1; D perhaps matches TRBD1 (5 bases). V lost 3 bases and J 1 base, leaving 12 bases between the germline ends. There are 15 residues in the CDR3. Germline assignment: CDR1 MNHEY and CDR2 SMNVEV (reference sequence). The CDR3 sequence is CASSFIGQTNTEAFF. CDR3 DNA sequence: TGTGCCAGCAGTTTCATTGGACAAACGAACACTGAAGCTTTCTTT.

The rearrangement uses TRBV2 and TRBJ2-5, with 10 bases matching TRBD1. The CDR3 totals 16 residues. Germline V gives CDR1 SNHLY, CDR2 FYNNEI. The J segment lost 0 bases and the V segment lost 6 bases, leaving 7 bases of the junction unmatched. CDR3 in amino acids: CASRSRDRGYQETQYF. The CDR3 DNA follows: TGTGCCAGCAGATCCCGGGACAGGGGTTACCAAGAGACCCAGTACTTC.

The chain combines TRBV27 with TRBJ2-1; TRBD2 agrees at 8 bases. The V gene end was trimmed by 4 bases and the J gene end by 7 bases; junction bases not matched to a gene: 9. The V gene's germline CDR1 is MNHEY and CDR2 SMNVEV (reference sequence). The length of the CDR3 is 15 residues. The DNA for the CDR3 is TGTGCCAGCAGTTCCCTGGGGAGCGGGAGAAATGAGCAGTTCTTC. As protein: CASSSLGSGRNEQFF.

This rearrangement joins TRBV29-1 to TRBJ1-2; 9 bases line up with TRBD1. Trimming at V came to 4 bases and at J to 1 base, leaving 4 bases not matched to a gene. Germline CDR1 reads SQVTM; CDR2 reads ANQGSEA. The CDR3 length is 14 residues. For the CDR3, the DNA is TGCAGCGTTGCCCCGGACAGGGGTAACTATGGCTACACCTTC. Translating it yields CSVAPDRGNYGYTF. The complete variable domain, with remaining parts taken from reference TRBV29-1 and TRBJ1-2, reads SAVISQKPSRDICQRGTSLTIQCQVDSQVTMMFWYRQQPGQSLTLIATANQGSEATYESGFVIDKFPISRPNLTFSTLTVSNMSPEDSSIYLCSVAPDRGNYGYTFGSGTRLTVV.

The rearrangement uses TRBV7-9 and TRBJ1-4; 8 nucleotides agree with TRBD1. The CDR3 is made up of 16 amino acids. Germline CDR1 reads SEHNR; CDR2 reads FQNEAQ (reference sequence). Trimming cost V 3 bases and J 8 bases; bases outside gene matches: 11. For the CDR3, the DNA is TGTGCCAGCAGCTTCAAGGACAGGGTTGATGGGGAAAAACTGTTTTTT. Translated: CASSFKDRVDGEKLFF. The variable domain in full, with the rest retrieved from reference TRBV7-9 and TRBJ1-4, is DTGVSQNPRHKITKRGQNVTFRCDPISEHNRLYWYRQTLGQGPEFLTYFQNEAQLEKSRLLSDRFSAERPKGSFSTLEIQRTEQGDSAMYLCASSFKDRVDGEKLFFGSGTQLSVL.

This clone showed up just once. The genes are TRBV27 and TRBJ1-6, with 8 bases fitting TRBD1. The CDR3 spans 14 residues. V lost 5 bases, J lost 9 bases, and 6 bases stayed unmatched. Germline CDR1 MNHEY, CDR2 SMNVEV (reference sequence). CDR3 protein: CASSPGTGGSPLHF. The CDR3 coding sequence is TGTGCCAGCAGTCCCGGGACAGGAGGTTCACCCCTCCACTTT.

The rearrangement links TRBV19 to TRBJ1-5; no reliable D call. Germline CDR1 LNHDA, CDR2 SQIVND (reference sequence). V lost 6 bases to trimming and J lost 7 bases, with 13 bases between them. The CDR3 is made up of 13 amino acids. The CDR3, as DNA: TGTGCCAGTAGACAACCCGGGGAGCAGCCCCAGCATTTT. Protein product: CASRQPGEQPQHF.

The chain links TRBV4-3 to TRBJ1-4; tentative D call: TRBD1 (5 bases). The CDR3 sequence is 17 residues long. Trimming cost V 0 bases and J 10 bases, with 21 bases left between them. Germline V gives CDR1 LGHNA, CDR2 YSLEER. CDR3 sequence reads: CASSQDRWMGPAGKLFF. As DNA, the CDR3 is TGCGCCAGCAGCCAAGATCGGTGGATGGGGCCAGCGGGAAAACTGTTTTTT.

This clone has only one observation. The V gene is TRBV5-5, the J gene TRBJ2-7; TRBD1 matches at 10 bases. The germline V gene encodes CDR1 SGHKS and CDR2 YYEKEE (reference sequence). With 5 bases clipped from V and 6 bases from J, the junction kept 8 bases outside the gene matches. The CDR3 length is 14 residues. CDR3 amino acids: CASRPWDRGAEQYF. As DNA, the CDR3 is TGTGCCAGCAGGCCGTGGGACAGGGGAGCCGAGCAGTACTTC.

The chain has TRBV11-2 and TRBJ1-1; the match to TRBD1 covers 7 bases. This CDR3 has 18 amino acids. V was clipped by 5 bases and J by 3 bases; unmatched bases: 18. Germline lookup yields CDR1 SGHAT and CDR2 FQNNGV. CDR3 nucleotide sequence: TGTGCCAGCAGCCGCGCCCGAGGGCAGGGGGTGAGGGACACTGAAGCTTTCTTT. Protein: CASSRARGQGVRDTEAFF.

This chain links TRBV4-1 with TRBJ2-5; 7 bases line up with TRBD2. CDR1 is MGHRA and CDR2 is YSYEKL in the germline V gene. Trimming cost V 4 bases and J 1 base; bases outside gene matches: 6. This CDR3 comprises 15 residues. CDR3 region: CASSPRERGQETQYF. Here the CDR3 DNA reads TGCGCCAGCAGCCCACGGGAGCGGGGCCAAGAGACCCAGTACTTC.

The J gene is TRBJ2-7, the V gene TRBV4-3, with D possibly matching TRBD1 (5 bases). In germline, CDR1 is LGHNA, CDR2 YSLEER. The CDR3 covers 13 residues. V was pared by 0 bases and J by 4 bases, with 7 bases between. CDR3 sequence: CASSQETEYEQYV. The CDR3 bases are TGCGCCAGCAGCCAAGAGACAGAATACGAGCAGTACGTC.

This clone was recorded only once. The rearrangement uses TRBV3-1 (or the pseudogene TRBV3-2) and TRBJ1-6; a weak D match, TRBD1 (5 bases). CDR3 length: 15 residues. V gave up 1 base and J gave up 5 bases, with 9 bases separating them. The germline V gene has CDR1 LGHDT and CDR2 YNNKEL (reference sequence). The CDR3 DNA follows: TGTGCCAGCAGCCAAGGGTTCAGGGATAATTCACCCCTCCACTTT. It translates to CASSQGFRDNSPLHF.

This CDR3 reads CASSLGGAGGDNQPQHF. CDR3 DNA sequence: TGTGCCAGCAGTTTAGGTGGGGCAGGGGGTGACAATCAGCCCCAGCATTTT. The chain employs TRBV28 and TRBJ1-5, with 7 positions matching TRBD1. With V trimmed by 2 bases and J by 3 bases, 10 bases remained unmatched. The CDR3 is 17 residues long. From germline, CDR1 is MDHEN and CDR2 SYDVKM. Combining the CDR3 with reference TRBV28 and TRBJ1-5 gives the whole variable domain DVKVTQSSRYLVKRTGEKVFLECVQDMDHENMFWYRQDPGLGLRLIYFSYDVKMKEKGDIPEGYSVSREKKERFSLILESASTNQTSMYLCASSLGGAGGDNQPQHFGDGTRLSIL.

The rearrangement joins TRBV4-1 to TRBJ2-5; no firm D call. Germline assignment: CDR1 MGHRA and CDR2 YSYEKL. This CDR3 has 14 amino acids. V lost 0 bases, J lost 5 bases, and 10 bases lay in between. The DNA for the CDR3 is TGCGCCAGCAGCCAAGATCCGAGCAGGGAGACCCAGTACTTC. Protein: CASSQDPSRETQYF.

The J gene is TRBJ2-7, the V gene TRBV29-1; D is perhaps TRBD2 (5 bases). From germline, CDR1 is SQVTM and CDR2 ANQGSEA. This CDR3 has 16 residues. V lost 6 bases and J lost 2, with 23 bases in between. The CDR3 protein is CSVRLVPPRGPYEQYF. The CDR3 region has the DNA TGCAGCGTGAGGCTGGTCCCGCCTCGGGGTCCCTACGAGCAGTACTTC.

The rearrangement joins TRBV5-4 to TRBJ2-3; a weak D match, TRBD2 (5 bases). The V and J ends lost 4 bases and 0 bases respectively, with 12 bases between them. Per germline, CDR1 SGHNT and CDR2 YYREEE (reference sequence). The length of the CDR3 is 15 residues. The CDR3: CASSQSLASTDTQYF. In nucleotides, the CDR3 is TGTGCCAGCAGCCAGTCGCTAGCCAGCACAGATACGCAGTATTTT.

The V and J genes are TRBV6-6 and TRBJ1-5; no reliable D call. The CDR3 spans 14 residues. Germline-derived CDR1 and CDR2 are MNHNY and SVGAGI (reference sequence). Trimming shortened V by 2 bases and J by 2 bases, and 7 bases separated the two germline ends. This CDR3 reads CASSYGRGNQPQHF. The CDR3, as DNA: TGTGCCAGCAGTTACGGGCGGGGCAATCAGCCCCAGCATTTT.

CDR3 DNA: TGCAGCGTTGACCCTGGAGACACCGGGGAGCTGTTTTTT. Protein sequence: CSVDPGDTGELFF. The chain combines TRBV29-1 with TRBJ2-2; no reliable D call. Germline CDR1 SQVTM, CDR2 ANQGSEA. This CDR3 is built from 13 residues. V lost 3 bases and J lost 3, with 8 bases in between.

The V and J genes are TRBV2 and TRBJ2-2; tentative D call: TRBD2 (5 bases). This CDR3 contains 14 residues. The germline gives CDR1 SNHLY, CDR2 FYNNEI. With 6 bases removed from V and 2 bases from J, the gap between germline ends came to 10 bases. CDR3 nucleotide sequence: TGTGCCAGCAGCCCGGGGAGAAACACCGGGGAGCTGTTTTTT. It is translated as CASSPGRNTGELFF. The full variable domain, with the rest looked up from reference TRBV2 and TRBJ2-2, is EPEVTQTPSHQVTQMGQEVILRCVPISNHLYFYWYRQILGQKVEFLVSFYNNEISEKSEIFDDQFSVERPDGSNFTLKIRSTKLEDSAMYFCASSPGRNTGELFFGEGSRLTVL.

The chain has TRBV7-9 and TRBJ2-1, with 10 bases lining up with TRBD2. This CDR3 contains 14 residues. Germline lookup yields CDR1 SEHNR and CDR2 FQNEAQ (reference sequence). Germline trimming cut 2 bases from V and 8 bases from J; bases unmatched to any gene: 3. The CDR3 is CASSLLAGVDEQFF. The CDR3 bases are TGTGCCAGCAGCTTACTAGCGGGGGTGGATGAGCAGTTCTTC.

The chain has TRBV19 and TRBJ2-1, with 8 bases identical to TRBD2. The CDR3 has 18 residues. V dropped 0 bases and J dropped 5; count of bases not matched to a gene: 12. Germline V gives CDR1 LNHDA, CDR2 SQIVND (reference sequence). For the CDR3, the DNA is TGTGCCAGTAGTATAGAAACTTACGGGGGGGCAATAAACAATGAGCAGTTCTTC. Translating it yields CASSIETYGGAINNEQFF. Variable domain in full (rest from reference TRBV19 and TRBJ2-1): DGGITQSPKYLFRKEGQNVTLSCEQNLNHDAMYWYRQDPGQGLRLIYYSQIVNDFQKGDIAEGYSVSREKKESFPLTVTSAQKNPTAFYLCASSIETYGGAINNEQFFGPGTRLTVL.

The chain employs TRBV28 and TRBJ1-2, with D uncertain. Trimming cost V 3 bases and J 4 bases, with 9 bases left between them. Germline CDR1 is MDHEN and CDR2 is SYDVKM. CDR3 size: 13 residues. CDR3 DNA sequence: TGTGCCAGCAGTTTGGGCAGCCTCTATGGCTACACCTTC. Translated: CASSLGSLYGYTF.

V usage is TRBV9 and J usage is TRBJ2-2; D not certain. The V gene lost 4 bases and the J gene lost 3 bases, with 10 bases spanning the gap. The CDR3 covers 14 residues. Germline assignment: CDR1 SGDLS and CDR2 YYNGEE. In DNA, the CDR3 is TGTGCCAGCAGCTGGTTCCCGGACACCGGGGAGCTGTTTTTT. Protein sequence: CASSWFPDTGELFF. The variable domain in full, completed from reference TRBV9 and TRBJ2-2, reads DSGVTQTPKHLITATGQRVTLRCSPRSGDLSVYWYQQSLDQGLQFLIQYYNGEERAKGNILERFSAQQFPDLHSELNLSSLELGDSALYFCASSWFPDTGELFFGEGSRLTVL.

V gene TRBV9 combines with J gene TRBJ1-5; D unclear. The CDR3 sequence is 13 residues long. Trimming removed 0 bases at V and 4 bases at J, with 5 bases between. Germline CDR1 is SGDLS and CDR2 is YYNGEE. CDR3 protein: CASSVDANQPQHF. The CDR3 nucleotides are TGTGCCAGCAGCGTAGACGCGAATCAGCCCCAGCATTTT.

This chain joins TRBV12-3 or TRBV12-4 and TRBJ2-2, with 7 bases fitting TRBD1. CDR3 length: 13 amino acids. The trim removed 6 bases at V and 7 bases at J, leaving 5 bases unmatched. The CDR3 spells CASSRDSFGELFF. In nucleotides, the CDR3 is TGTGCCAGCAGCAGGGACAGTTTCGGGGAGCTGTTTTTT.

The J gene is TRBJ2-5, the V gene TRBV7-8; TRBD1 might be the D (6 bases). V lost 5 bases to trimming and J lost 5 bases, with 21 bases between them. The CDR3 has 16 amino acids. Germline CDR1 and CDR2: SGHVS and FQNEAQ. The CDR3 bases are TGTGCCAGCAGCCTCTCCGCTGGGGGCTTTGGGGAGACCCAGTACTTC. Translation gives CASSLSAGGFGETQYF. Variable domain in full (rest from reference TRBV7-8 and TRBJ2-5): GAGVSQSPRYKVAKRGQDVALRCDPISGHVSLFWYQQALGQGPEFLTYFQNEAQLDKSGLPSDRFFAERPEGSVSTLKIQRTQQEDSAVYLCASSLSAGGFGETQYFGPGTRLLVL.